Following are 18 T cell receptor beta chains from one sample sequenced in a study of cytomegalovirus exposure and HLA in healthy donors. It was with 60 Vbeta and 13 Jbeta primers that the PCR ran. Libraries were prepared by immunoSEQ multiplex PCR; TCRdb keeps only in-frame clonotypes and omits some of them. The data show about 120,000 clones, with around 85% seen just once and more than 2% held by the top ten. Sequencing was done on a sample of PBMCs. These receptors all stem from a man younger than 45 in good health and CMV-seronegative.

This chain joins TRBV7-2 and TRBJ2-3; a weak D match, TRBD2 (6 bases). From germline, CDR1 is SGHTA and CDR2 FQGNSA. V was clipped by 7 bases and J by 5 bases, with 13 bases between them. This CDR3 contains 13 residues. CDR3 loop: CASNRGTIDTQYF. In DNA form, the CDR3 reads TGTGCCAGCAACCGCGGGACGATAGATACGCAGTATTTT.

This chain links TRBV19 with TRBJ1-1, with D hard to call. V was shortened by 5 bases and J by 2 bases, with 18 bases between the two germline ends. CDR1 is LNHDA, CDR2 SQIVND, per germline (reference sequence). The CDR3 runs to 16 residues. This CDR3 is CASSWGGIYTNTEAFF. As DNA, the CDR3 is TGTGCCAGTAGTTGGGGAGGGATCTACACAAACACTGAAGCTTTCTTT.

This chain joins TRBV6-5 and TRBJ1-4, with 7 bases identical to TRBD1. This CDR3 spans 14 amino acids. Germline CDR1 and CDR2: MNHEY and SVGAGI. With V trimmed by 2 bases and J by 7 bases, 4 bases remained unmatched. CDR3 region: CASSYRRGREKLFF. The CDR3 DNA reads TGTGCCAGCAGTTACAGGAGGGGGCGTGAAAAACTGTTTTTT.

V gene TRBV5-1 combines with J gene TRBJ2-3; the match to TRBD2 covers 11 bases. The CDR3 has 18 residues. V shed 4 bases and J 2 bases; nucleotides not matched to a gene: 12. The germline gives CDR1 SGHRS, CDR2 YFSETQ. CDR3: CASSPQAGLAGSTDTQYF. CDR3 DNA: TGCGCCAGCAGCCCCCAAGCCGGACTAGCGGGTTCCACAGATACGCAGTATTTT.

The genes are TRBV5-1 and TRBJ2-7; TRBD1 matches at 7 bases. Germline CDR1 reads SGHRS; CDR2 reads YFSETQ. V trimming: 5 bases; J trimming: 5 bases; junction bases outside the gene matches: 7. This CDR3 is built from 13 residues. The CDR3 sequence is CASSIEGGNEQYF. For the CDR3, the DNA is TGCGCCAGCAGTATTGAAGGGGGCAACGAGCAGTACTTC.

The rearrangement joins TRBV10-1 to TRBJ2-2; 9 bases agree with TRBD1. Germline loops: CDR1 WNHNN, CDR2 SYGVQD (reference sequence). This CDR3 has 16 amino acids. Trimming removed 2 bases from V and 5 bases from J; junction bases left unmatched: 6. The CDR3 protein is CASSERDRVGTGELFF. The CDR3 region has the DNA TGCGCCAGCAGTGAGCGGGACAGGGTCGGAACCGGGGAGCTGTTTTTT.

This sequence joins TRBV7-2 and TRBJ1-1; 10 bases line up with TRBD1. Per the germline V gene, CDR1 is SGHTA and CDR2 is FQGNSA. The V gene end was trimmed by 5 bases and the J gene end by 6 bases; junction bases not matched to a gene: 9. This CDR3 has 15 residues. Here the CDR3 reads CASSRQGASVAEAFF. CDR3 nucleotides: TGTGCCAGCAGCCGACAGGGGGCTAGTGTAGCTGAAGCTTTCTTT.

As concerns this clone: This sample also contains other DNA sequences that code for the same CDR3. The genes are TRBV6-5 and TRBJ1-2, with 7 bases that match TRBD1. The V segment lost 6 bases and the J segment 2 bases; nucleotides outside the gene matches: 0. CDR3 length equals 12 residues. The germline gives CDR1 MNHEY, CDR2 SVGAGI. CDR3 amino acids: CASRQGNYGYTF. CDR3 sequence (DNA): TGTGCCAGCAGACAGGGGAACTATGGCTACACCTTC.

The V gene is TRBV25-1, the J gene TRBJ2-5; 9 nucleotides agree with TRBD1. The J call may be faulty, since TRBJ2-7 better matches the DNA end. The CDR3 sequence is 16 residues long. Germline-derived CDR1 and CDR2 are MGHDK and SYGVNS. CDR3 residues: CASSDTGGPNSYEQYF. The DNA of the CDR3 is TGTGCCAGCAGTGATACAGGGGGCCCAAACTCCTACGAGCAGTACTTC.

The chain links TRBV7-6 to TRBJ1-1, with D tentatively TRBD1 (5 bases). The CDR3 is 16 residues long. The germline CDR1 and CDR2 sequences are SGHVS and FNYEAQ. V lost 4 bases and J lost 0, with 15 bases in between. The chain's CDR3 is CASSSGSGGMNTEAFF. The CDR3 DNA reads TGTGCCAGCAGCTCCGGTTCGGGGGGTATGAACACTGAAGCTTTCTTT. The whole variable domain, filled in from reference TRBV7-6 and TRBJ1-1, reads GAGVSQSPRYKVTKRGQDVALRCDPISGHVSLYWYRQALGQGPEFLTYFNYEAQQDKSGLPNDRFSAERPEGSISTLTIQRTEQRDSAMYRCASSSGSGGMNTEAFFGQGTRLTVV.

This clone turned up a few times. This chain joins TRBV2 and TRBJ1-2; TRBD1 agrees at 8 bases. The junction had 8 bases not matched to a gene; V was cut back by 7 bases and J by 4 bases. The CDR3 totals 14 residues. Germline loops: CDR1 SNHLY, CDR2 FYNNEI. Here the CDR3 DNA reads TGTGCCAGCATTCACCGGGACAGGCTCTATGGCTACACCTTC. This gives the protein CASIHRDRLYGYTF.

The CDR3 sequence is CASSPSWASYNEQFF. CDR3 nucleotide sequence: TGTGCCAGCAGCCCTTCATGGGCCTCCTACAATGAGCAGTTCTTC. J is TRBJ2-1 and V is TRBV7-2; no clear D gene. V was shortened by 5 bases and J by 0 bases, with 11 bases between the two germline ends. This CDR3 region has 15 residues. Germline-derived CDR1 and CDR2 are SGHTA and FQGNSA.

V and J are TRBV2 and TRBJ1-2; TRBD1 is a possible D gene (5 bases). This CDR3 is 13 amino acids long. The V and J ends lost 2 bases and 8 bases respectively, with 12 bases between them. The germline V gene encodes CDR1 SNHLY and CDR2 FYNNEI. The CDR3 loop reads CASSERGGQGYTF. CDR3 in DNA: TGTGCCAGCAGTGAAAGGGGAGGGCAGGGCTACACCTTC.

A single count supports this clone. The chain combines TRBV27 with TRBJ1-2; D unresolved. Trimming left V 5 bases short and J 5 bases short, with 9 bases between. Per germline, CDR1 MNHEY and CDR2 SMNVEV (reference sequence). The CDR3 sequence is 12 residues long. The CDR3 is CASSTSGYGYTF. The CDR3 DNA sequence: TGTGCCAGCAGTACCTCGGGTTATGGCTACACCTTC.

This clone was seen only a few times. The V call is TRBV4-1, the J call TRBJ1-5; TRBD1 matches at 10 bases. Trimming removed 0 bases from V and 4 bases from J; junction bases left unmatched: 9. The germline gives CDR1 MGHRA, CDR2 YSYEKL. CDR3 length: 18 amino acids. CDR3 loop: CASSQDGIDRGPNQPQHF. The CDR3 DNA is TGCGCCAGCAGCCAAGATGGAATTGACAGGGGGCCTAATCAGCCCCAGCATTTT.

V is TRBV6-1 and J is TRBJ2-2; no reliable D call. The CDR3 is 14 residues long. V was cut by 7 bases and J by 3 bases, with 12 bases left in between. Germline lookup yields CDR1 MNHNS and CDR2 SASEGT. CDR3 in amino acids: CASNTIFDTGELFF. DNA for the CDR3: TGTGCCAGCAACACAATTTTCGACACCGGGGAGCTGTTTTTT.

This clone showed up just a few times. This rearrangement joins TRBV10-1 to TRBJ1-2, with TRBD1 identical over 9 bases. The junction had 13 bases not matched to a gene; V was cut back by 5 bases and J by 6 bases. The CDR3 is made up of 16 amino acids. Germline assignment: CDR1 WNHNN and CDR2 SYGVQD (reference sequence). The CDR3 DNA reads as TGCGCCAGCAGTCGCGCACCGGGACAGGGTCAAGATGGCTACACCTTC. Its translation is CASSRAPGQGQDGYTF.

This clone was seen more than once but under ten times. This chain links TRBV6-5 with TRBJ2-7, with D perhaps matching TRBD2 (5 bases). Trimming left V 8 bases short and J 2 bases short, with 10 bases between. Germline V gene data show CDR1 as MNHEY and CDR2 as SVGAGI. This CDR3 has 12 amino acids. The CDR3 DNA follows: TGTGCCAGCGGAAGCGGTCCCTACGAGCAGTACTTC. Its protein product is CASGSGPYEQYF.